These 6 T cell receptor beta chains were sequenced from one sample in a study of Ad26.COV2.S vaccination and SARS-CoV-2 variants. Sequencing used immunoSEQ multiplex PCR; TCRdb keeps in-frame clones, though not all of them. This repertoire shows approximately 250,000 clones, around 90% found once; its top ten account for roughly 3%. As to treatment: approximately 18 received Ad26.COV2.S at low or high dose, single or two shots; about five received placebo; per-sample allocation not given. The samples date from day 63 after the first vaccine or placebo injection. Sample: peripheral blood, taken in a trial of Ad26.COV2.S vaccine versus placebo. The receptors come from a person between 18 and 60 years old who received the Ad26.COV2.S COVID-19 vaccine or a placebo.

The chain carries TRBV6-2 or TRBV6-3 and TRBJ2-2; the D is unclear. V shed 2 bases and J shed 0 bases, with 7 bases lying between them. Germline loops: CDR1 MNHEY, CDR2 SVGEGT. The CDR3 has 15 amino acids. This chain's CDR3 is CASSYGQTNTGELFF. As DNA, the CDR3 is TGTGCCAGCAGTTACGGGCAGACGAACACCGGGGAGCTGTTTTTT.

The V call is TRBV3-1 (or the pseudogene TRBV3-2), the J call TRBJ2-3; D unresolved. V lost 4 bases and J 5 bases, leaving 7 bases between the germline ends. Germline CDR1 LGHDT, CDR2 YNNKEL (reference sequence). This CDR3 has 12 amino acids. This CDR3 reads CASSPWGDTQYF. The DNA of the CDR3 is TGTGCCAGCAGCCCCTGGGGAGATACGCAGTATTTT.

The V and J genes are TRBV4-1 and TRBJ1-5, with 12 nucleotides matching TRBD1. V was clipped by 4 bases and J by 6 bases; unmatched bases: 7. The CDR3 contains 16 residues. Germline assignment: CDR1 MGHRA and CDR2 YSYEKL. The CDR3 nucleotides are TGCGCCAGCAGCCTTACCGGGACAGGGGGCACTCAGCCCCAGCATTTT. Translated: CASSLTGTGGTQPQHF.

The chain joins TRBV5-6 to TRBJ2-6, with D possibly called TRBD1 or TRBD2 (6 bases each). The CDR3 is made up of 17 amino acids. The V gene's germline CDR1 is SGHDT and CDR2 YYEEEE. V gave up 5 bases and J gave up 2 bases, with 17 bases separating them. The chain's CDR3 is CASRPDRRGTGANVLTF. Here the CDR3 DNA reads TGTGCCAGCAGACCCGACAGGAGGGGCACTGGGGCCAACGTCCTGACTTTC.

This chain links TRBV19 with TRBJ1-1, with TRBD1 as a possible D gene (6 bases). CDR3 length: 13 amino acids. V gave up 5 bases and J gave up 5 bases, with 12 bases separating them. Germline CDR1 LNHDA, CDR2 SQIVND (reference sequence). The CDR3 sequence is CASSQGSWTEAFF. The CDR3 nucleotides are TGTGCCAGTAGTCAGGGGTCCTGGACTGAAGCTTTCTTT.

V is TRBV5-5 and J is TRBJ1-3; D is possibly TRBD1 (5 bases). V gave up 2 bases and J gave up 0 bases, with 9 bases separating them. Looked up from germline, CDR1 is SGHKS and CDR2 is YYEKEE (reference sequence). The CDR3 runs to 15 residues. This CDR3 is CASSFGGSSGNTIYF. The CDR3 DNA is TGTGCCAGCAGCTTTGGGGGAAGCTCTGGAAACACCATATATTTT.